Listed below are T cell receptor beta chains from one sample, sequenced in a study of blood T cell repertoires in COVID-19. The repertoire was sequenced with immunoSEQ multiplex PCR; TCRdb's copy has only in-frame clones and lacks some. Of over 50,000 clones detected, 65% to 85% appear once; the ten largest clones hold approximately 3.8%. The sample taken for sequencing was PBMCs or T cells enriched from blood (not recorded which). These receptors all come from a woman between 35 and 50 years old with acute COVID-19. The CDR3 runs from the conserved cysteine through the conserved F or W. The D gene is left open where the match is weak. Clone size is shown for a subset of rows, as once, few, many or a class of expanded clone.

j_call | d_call | v_call | clone_size | cdr3_nt | cdr3_aa
TRBJ1-4 | TRBD1 | TRBV28 | few | TGTGCCAGCATCACAGGGGGCACTAATGAAAAACTGTTTTTT | CASITGGTNEKLFF
TRBJ2-3 | . | TRBV28 | . | TGTGCCAGCAAGCGGGCCGATCATCCCACAGATACGCAGTATTTT | CASKRADHPTDTQYF
TRBJ2-5 | . | TRBV7-9 | . | TGTGCCAGCAGCCCAAAATCAGGGGTTACCGACCAAGAGACCCAGTACTTC | CASSPKSGVTDQETQYF
TRBJ2-2 | TRBD2 | TRBV11-3 | . | TGTGCCAGCAGCTTATACGGCGGGAGTAGCACCGGGGAGCTGTTTTTT | CASSLYGGSSTGELFF
TRBJ2-2 | . | TRBV5-1 | . | TGCGCCAGCAGCTTAATTGGCGGTAGCGGGAACACCGGGGAGCTGTTTTTT | CASSLIGGSGNTGELFF
TRBJ1-1 | . | TRBV6-5 | few | TGTGCCAGCAAGTCGCCGCAGGGGTACACTGAAGCTTTCTTT | CASKSPQGYTEAFF
TRBJ2-3 | . | TRBV7-2 | once | TGTGCCAGCAGCTTAGTTTCTCGTGATACGCAGTATTTT | CASSLVSRDTQYF
TRBJ2-5 | TRBD1 | TRBV6-5 | once | TGTGCCAGCAGAGACAGGGGGCTGGGGACCCAGTACTTC | CASRDRGLGTQYF
TRBJ1-2 | . | TRBV19 | . | TGTGCCAGTAGTAATCCAGGCGGCTACACCTTC | CASSNPGGYTF
TRBJ2-5 | TRBD1 | TRBV11-2 | once | TGTGCCAGCAGCTTAGCGCCAGGGGGTTGGGAGACCCAGTACTTC | CASSLAPGGWETQYF
TRBJ1-2 | TRBD1 | TRBV6-5 | . | TGTGCCAGCAGTTACTCGTTGACAGGGGCTAACTATGGCTACACCTTC | CASSYSLTGANYGYTF
TRBJ1-2 | . | TRBV3-1/TRBV3-2 | . | TGTGCCAGCAGCCAAGAAGGCCCCGAAGGGCCACAGGGCTGGAGCGCCTATGGCTACACCTTC | CASSQEGPEGPQGWSAYGYTF
TRBJ2-2 | TRBD2 | TRBV6-1 | . | TGTGCCAGCAGTGCAACGCGGGGGAAGACTTACACCGGGGAGCTGTTTTTT | CASSATRGKTYTGELFF
TRBJ1-1 | TRBD1 | TRBV19 | . | TGTGCCAGCACCGGGACAGGGATCGTCACTGAAGCTTTCTTT | CASTGTGIVTEAFF
TRBJ1-1 | . | TRBV15 | . | TGTGCCACCAGCAGAGGTCATGGAGGGATGAACACTGAAGCTTTCTTT | CATSRGHGGMNTEAFF
TRBJ2-5 | . | TRBV28 | . | TGTGCCAGCAGCCCCCGAGGGTTTCGCCAAGAGACCCAGTACTTC | CASSPRGFRQETQYF
TRBJ1-5 | . | TRBV6-5 | once | TGTGCCAGCAGGCCGGCGGGGGGGAACAATCAGCCCCAGCATTTT | CASRPAGGNNQPQHF
TRBJ1-4 | . | TRBV6-1 | . | TGTGCCAGCAGTGAAGCCAGGGGCGGTGAAAAACTGTTTTTT | CASSEARGGEKLFF
TRBJ2-1 | . | TRBV27 | . | TGTGCCAGCAGTTTATCGGGCAGGGCCTACAATGAGCAGTTCTTC | CASSLSGRAYNEQFF
TRBJ2-2 | TRBD2 | TRBV15 | few | TGTGCCACCAGCAGAGCTTTGGAGGGAGGGGCCGGGGAGCTGTTTTTT | CATSRALEGGAGELFF
TRBJ2-5 | TRBD2 | TRBV5-1 | . | TGCGCCAGCAGCTACCGGCTAGCGGGAGCCCAAGAGACCCAGTACTTC | CASSYRLAGAQETQYF
TRBJ1-5 | . | TRBV19 | . | TGTGCCAGTAGTTCACAGGCTTTTCAGCCCCAGCATTTT | CASSSQAFQPQHF
TRBJ1-6 | . | TRBV7-9 | . | TGTGCCAGCAGCTTAGGGGAGGGGGGCAATTCACCCCTCCACTTT | CASSLGEGGNSPLHF
TRBJ2-5 | . | TRBV5-1 | . | TGCGCCAGCAGCTTGTCGGCGGGGTTAACTCAAGAGACCCAGTACTTC | CASSLSAGLTQETQYF
TRBJ2-5 | . | TRBV2 | few | TGTGCCAGCAGTCCCGCCCGGGAGACCCAGTACTTC | CASSPARETQYF
TRBJ1-1 | . | TRBV7-9 | . | TGTGCCAGCAGCTTTGGACCCCCGGGGGCTTTCTTT | CASSFGPPGAFF
TRBJ2-2 | TRBD1 | TRBV4-1 | once | TGCGCCAGCAGCCGCGGACAGGGGGCAAACACCGGGGAGCTGTTTTTT | CASSRGQGANTGELFF
TRBJ2-2 | . | TRBV5-5 | . | TGTGCCAGCAGCTTCGGGGCAGGGGCCGGGGAGCTGTTTTTT | CASSFGAGAGELFF
TRBJ1-2 | . | TRBV11-2 | . | TGTGCCAGCAGCTTCGCAGGAAACTATGGCTACACCTTC | CASSFAGNYGYTF
TRBJ1-2 | . | TRBV27 | . | TGTGCCAGCAGTTCATCCGGGGATTATGGCTACACCTTC | CASSSSGDYGYTF
TRBJ2-5 | . | TRBV19 | . | TGTGCCAGTAGTAGCAGGGCGGAAGAGACCCAGTACTTC | CASSSRAEETQYF
TRBJ1-4 | . | TRBV5-1 | . | TGCGCCAGCAGCTTGGGCTGGGGCGAAAAACTGTTTTTT | CASSLGWGEKLFF
TRBJ1-3 | . | TRBV5-8 | . | TGTGCCAGCAGCTTCCCGGGGGGAAGCTCTGGAAACACCATATATTTT | CASSFPGGSSGNTIYF
TRBJ2-3 | . | TRBV28 | once | TGTGCCAGCAGTTTAACCCTCGGGTCGGGCGGGAGCACAGATACGCAGTATTTT | CASSLTLGSGGSTDTQYF
TRBJ1-2 | TRBD1 | TRBV19 | . | TGTGCCAGTAGTGCCCGGGACAGGGGTTCTAACTATGGCTACACCTTC | CASSARDRGSNYGYTF
TRBJ2-3 | . | TRBV27 | . | TGTGCCAGCAGTCCGGTGGGCCCTGATACGCAGTATTTT | CASSPVGPDTQYF
TRBJ2-3 | . | TRBV2 | . | TGTGCCAGCATGCCGGGCGGGTCCAGAATCGGCACAGATACGCAGTATTTT | CASMPGGSRIGTDTQYF
TRBJ1-6 | TRBD1 | TRBV5-1 | . | TGCGCCAGCAGTTTTCAGGGGGGAAGCGGAAATAATTCACCCCTCCACTTT | CASSFQGGSGNNSPLHF
TRBJ1-5 | . | TRBV18 | . | TGTGCCAGCTCACCCGAGGGGGGGCCCAATCAGCCCCAGCATTTT | CASSPEGGPNQPQHF
TRBJ2-1 | TRBD2 | TRBV3-1/TRBV3-2 | . | TGTGCCAGCAGCGTCCCGGGACTAGCGACCAATGAGCAGTTCTTC | CASSVPGLATNEQFF
TRBJ2-7 | TRBD1 | TRBV5-6 | . | TGTGCCAGCAGCGCCTTTGGGACAGGGCGGGAGCAGTACTTC | CASSAFGTGREQYF
TRBJ2-3 | TRBD1 | TRBV18 | few | TGTGCCAGCTCAGCGAAACAGGGGTACACAGATACGCAGTATTTT | CASSAKQGYTDTQYF